One sample yielded the 4 T cell receptor beta chains listed below, sequenced in a study of T cell responses to AZD1222 COVID-19 vaccine (dated by TCRdb to the early 2020s). The time point label of this sample denotes: about 28 days (+/-7) after the second vaccine dose. The intended sense of this specimen's treatment or condition label: meningococcal conjugate vaccine given as trial control. Libraries were constructed by the immunoSEQ multiplex PCR assay. TCRdb carries this immuneACCESS record with in-frame sequences only. Its versions omit some clonotypes, under half of them owing to an unresolved V gene in the studies checked, with the rest unexplained. The sample table holds some 190,000 clones, of which around 94% were seen once. Of the sample, 1.7% is held by the ten largest clones. The sample in question was peripheral blood, obtained 28 days after the second dose of the MenACWY control vaccine. All receptors derive from an adult who received the MenACWY meningococcal vaccine as a control.

This clone was picked up one time. The chain couples TRBV7-2 to TRBJ2-7, with D perhaps TRBD2 (6 bases). This CDR3 region has 15 residues. Germline V CDR1 and CDR2: SGHTA, FQGNSA. V was shortened by 5 bases and J by 0 bases, with 14 bases between the two germline ends. This CDR3 reads CASSGSGPRSYEQYF. CDR3 coding DNA: TGTGCCAGCAGCGGTAGCGGACCGCGCTCCTACGAGCAGTACTTC.

This clone was counted once. The chain carries TRBV28 and TRBJ1-1; 9 nucleotides line up with TRBD1. V was clipped by 6 bases and J by 5 bases; unmatched bases: 7. The CDR3 totals 14 residues. Germline-derived CDR1 and CDR2 are MDHEN and SYDVKM. The CDR3 nucleotides read TGTGCCAGCAGGGGACAGGGTACTCCAACTGAAGCTTTCTTT. It translates to CASRGQGTPTEAFF. Using reference TRBV28 and TRBJ1-1 for the parts outside the CDR3, the full variable domain is DVKVTQSSRYLVKRTGEKVFLECVQDMDHENMFWYRQDPGLGLRLIYFSYDVKMKEKGDIPEGYSVSREKKERFSLILESASTNQTSMYLCASRGQGTPTEAFFGQGTRLTVV.

V and J are TRBV18 and TRBJ1-2, with no clear D. V was cut by 3 bases and J by 4 bases, with 15 bases left in between. The CDR3 is 15 residues long. Looked up from germline, CDR1 is KGHSH and CDR2 is LQKENI. CDR3 protein: CASSPAHESGYGYTF. The CDR3 region has the DNA TGTGCCAGCTCACCGGCTCACGAAAGCGGCTATGGCTACACCTTC.

This chain uses TRBV2 with TRBJ1-2, with 9 bases that match TRBD1. The germline CDR1 and CDR2 sequences are SNHLY and FYNNEI. The trim removed 7 bases at V and 4 bases at J, leaving 4 bases unmatched. CDR3 length equals 13 residues. The CDR3 loop is CASTDRGVYGYTF. The CDR3 DNA follows: TGTGCCAGCACGGACAGGGGAGTCTATGGCTACACCTTC. Supplemented by reference TRBV2 and TRBJ1-2, the full variable domain reads EPEVTQTPSHQVTQMGQEVILRCVPISNHLYFYWYRQILGQKVEFLVSFYNNEISEKSEIFDDQFSVERPDGSNFTLKIRSTKLEDSAMYFCASTDRGVYGYTFGSGTRLTVV.